Presented here are 13 T cell receptor beta chains from one specimen sequenced in a study of T cell responses to AZD1222 COVID-19 vaccine. Sequencing was performed with immunoSEQ multiplex PCR; in TCRdb, only in-frame clones are kept and a portion is missing. There are 150,000 or so clones in the sample; about 93% occur only once, and over 8% lies in the top ten. Specimen: peripheral blood, collected on day 0 of AZD1222 vaccination. The receptors stem from an adult in good health.

This clone appeared a single time. The CDR3 loop is CASSYRRGAQPQHF. CDR3 nucleotide sequence: TGTGCCAGCAGTTACCGGAGGGGGGCTCAGCCCCAGCATTTT. This rearrangement joins TRBV6-6 to TRBJ1-5; a possible D gene is TRBD1 (6 bases). Trimming took 2 bases from V and 6 from J, leaving 11 bases between them. Germline V lookup: CDR1 MNHNY, CDR2 SVGAGI (reference sequence). This CDR3 comprises 14 residues.

The chain carries TRBV25-1 and TRBJ2-5; D gene uncertain. The germline V and J ends were trimmed by 3 bases and 6 bases, with 14 bases remaining between them. Germline CDR1 reads MGHDK; CDR2 reads SYGVNS. The CDR3 spans 14 residues. This chain's CDR3 is CASSERRVLKTQYF. In DNA form, the CDR3 reads TGTGCCAGCAGTGAGCGCCGGGTCTTGAAGACCCAGTACTTC.

The V and J genes are TRBV3-1 (or the pseudogene TRBV3-2) and TRBJ2-2; unclear D gene. Trimming pared 2 bases from V and 4 bases from J, leaving 11 bases between. The germline V gene has CDR1 LGHDT and CDR2 YNNKEL (reference sequence). The CDR3 contains 15 residues. CDR3 nucleotides: TGTGCCAGCAGCCAAAACATAGTCGTCACCGGGGAGCTGTTTTTT. Translating gives CASSQNIVVTGELFF.

V gene TRBV12-3 or TRBV12-4 combines with J gene TRBJ2-6; D remains unclear. The ends were cut back, 6 bases at V and 2 bases at J, with 2 bases in the middle. The length of the CDR3 is 12 residues. In nucleotides, the CDR3 is TGTGCCAGCAGGACTGGGGCCAACGTCCTGACTTTC. Encoded protein: CASRTGANVLTF.

This clone was found a few times. The J gene is TRBJ2-1, the V gene TRBV4-1; perhaps TRBD2 as D (5 bases). CDR1 is MGHRA, CDR2 YSYEKL, per germline. Trimming cost V 3 bases and J 6 bases, with 12 bases left between them. This CDR3 has 14 amino acids. The CDR3 is CASSHAGLGNEQFF. DNA of the CDR3: TGCGCCAGCAGCCACGCCGGACTTGGCAATGAGCAGTTCTTC.

This clone was detected only once. V usage is TRBV7-8 and J usage is TRBJ1-3, with a possible D match to TRBD1 (6 bases). Trimming removed 1 base at V and 6 bases at J, with 16 bases between. Germline V gene lookup returns CDR1 SGHVS and CDR2 FQNEAQ. There are 16 residues in the CDR3. DNA of the CDR3: TGTGCCAGCAGCTTAGGACAGGTTTTGTTTGTAAACACCATATATTTT. This encodes CASSLGQVLFVNTIYF.

The gene calls are TRBV5-4 and TRBJ1-2; weak D call: TRBD1 (6 bases). Germline V gene sequence: CDR1 SGHNT, CDR2 YYREEE (reference sequence). The ends were cut back, 4 bases at V and 4 bases at J, with 17 bases in the middle. The length of the CDR3 is 15 residues. This chain's CDR3 is CASSPNREWGYGYTF. In nucleotides, the CDR3 is TGTGCCAGCAGCCCTAACAGGGAGTGGGGCTATGGCTACACCTTC.

This chain joins TRBV10-3 and TRBJ2-5, with TRBD1 as a possible D gene (5 bases). The CDR3 sequence is 16 residues long. The germline V and J ends were trimmed by 4 bases and 2 bases, with 17 bases remaining between them. Germline CDR1 reads ENHRY; CDR2 reads SYGVKD. The CDR3 sequence is CAISVRAATGQETQYF. The CDR3 DNA is TGTGCCATCAGTGTTCGGGCAGCAACAGGACAAGAGACCCAGTACTTC.

This clone appeared once. V usage is TRBV6-5 and J usage is TRBJ1-1, with 8 bases identical to TRBD1. V lost 4 bases to trimming and J lost 0 bases; unmatched junction nucleotides: 1. Germline values: CDR1 MNHEY, CDR2 SVGAGI. This CDR3 contains 14 residues. CDR3 nucleotide sequence: TGTGCCAGCAGTTTACAGGGGGTGAACACTGAAGCTTTCTTT. Its protein product is CASSLQGVNTEAFF.

The CDR3 nucleotides read TGTGCCAGTAGTTACACAGGGGGAGGAAATCAGCCCCAGCATTTT. Its protein product is CASSYTGGGNQPQHF. The chain carries TRBV19 and TRBJ1-5; the match to TRBD1 covers 8 bases. J gave up 4 bases and V 5 bases, and 7 bases lay outside the gene matches. The CDR3 has 15 amino acids. Germline CDR1 reads LNHDA; CDR2 reads SQIVND (reference sequence).

The chain is built from TRBV29-1 and TRBJ1-1; D is possibly TRBD1 (5 bases). Deletions cut 4 bases from V and 1 base from J, with 13 bases between. This CDR3 is 14 amino acids long. The germline gives CDR1 SQVTM, CDR2 ANQGSEA. In DNA form, the CDR3 reads TGCAGCGTTGGATTTGGACAAACGAACACTGAAGCTTTCTTT. Its protein is CSVGFGQTNTEAFF. Using reference TRBV29-1 and TRBJ1-1 for the parts outside the CDR3, the full variable domain is SAVISQKPSRDICQRGTSLTIQCQVDSQVTMMFWYRQQPGQSLTLIATANQGSEATYESGFVIDKFPISRPNLTFSTLTVSNMSPEDSSIYLCSVGFGQTNTEAFFGQGTRLTVV.

J is TRBJ2-3 and V is TRBV2; a weak D match, TRBD1 (6 bases). This CDR3 spans 13 amino acids. Between the trimmed V and J ends, which lost 6 bases and 4 bases, there was a span of 11 bases. CDR1 and CDR2 from the germline V gene are SNHLY and FYNNEI. Here the CDR3 reads CASSLDSPDTQYF. The CDR3, as DNA: TGTGCCAGCAGCCTGGACAGCCCAGATACGCAGTATTTT. The whole variable domain, filled in from reference TRBV2 and TRBJ2-3, reads EPEVTQTPSHQVTQMGQEVILRCVPISNHLYFYWYRQILGQKVEFLVSFYNNEISEKSEIFDDQFSVERPDGSNFTLKIRSTKLEDSAMYFCASSLDSPDTQYFGPGTRLTVL.

This clone was seen only once. The chain uses TRBV18 and TRBJ1-2; D not resolved. Trimming pared 3 bases from V and 4 bases from J, leaving 15 bases between. The CDR3 covers 15 residues. Germline CDR1 is KGHSH and CDR2 is LQKENI. The CDR3 nucleotides are TGTGCCAGCTCACCCGAAGGAGGGCGCGGCTATGGCTACACCTTC. Residues: CASSPEGGRGYGYTF.